Reported below is one T cell receptor beta chain. Its antigen remains undetermined. Base qualities were left out, and no much larger clone turns up one base away. Library construction relied on 5' RACE. TCRdb records NextSeq 500 as the sequencer. In the TCR library protocol, a unique molecular identifier was attached to each TCR cDNA molecule so that PCR and sequencing errors could be corrected. The paper's data handling went like this. Decombinator tools were used for TCR identification, UMI-based error correction and CDR3 extraction. TCRs above a frequency of 2 per 1,000, corresponding to the top 1% of the tumor frequency distribution, were defined as expanded. Each repertoire was subsampled 100 times to 5,000 TCRs, after which Renyi diversity was computed with the R vegan package. CDR3 similarity networks were built from amino acid triplet string-kernel similarity, connecting CDR3s with pairwise similarity above 0.82. TCRdb cleaned the public reads at Q25 with fastp, built clones with MiXCR and kept in-frame beta chains. Entries that share a CDR3 protein sequence are merged under the most common genes and DNA. TCRdb's processing, not the study's, gives the V and J calls here. Present in this sample are about 92,000 distinct CDR3 sequences, 12% of which were seen just once. The ten largest clones add up to about 38% of the sample.

These data belong to a study of spatial heterogeneity in lung cancer (dated by TCRdb to the late 2010s). About the investigation overall: Beta-chain transcripts were consistently detected in greater numbers than alpha-chain transcripts, which likely reflects a higher abundance of beta-chain transcripts. Nonsynonymous mutation counts, determined by whole-exome sequencing of tumor tissue, were related to TCR repertoire features. Both alpha and beta chains were TCR-sequenced in 200 to 250 tumor regions, under 80 matched nontumor lung samples and over 55 PBMC samples obtained at surgery. In non-small cell lung cancer, the study made a quantitative comparison of TCR alpha and beta repertoires among multiple tumor regions, matched nontumor lung and blood. In the raw uncorrected reads, each unique combination of TCR and UMI appeared more than ten times on average. On the study overall, not on this receptor specifically: Additional single-cell paired TCR alpha and beta sequencing was considered necessary to confirm, at a functional level, the hypothesis that regional TCRs recognize regional mutations. Ubiquitous expanded tumor TCRs showed up in blood more often at tumor resection than at routine follow-up.

Explained via the paper, the time point label denotes: sample taken at primary tumor resection. Samples were obtained from over 70 patients with early-stage, untreated non-small cell lung cancer from the lung TRACERx cohort. For TCR sequencing, whole RNA was extracted from tumor and nontumor lung tissue, or from cryopreserved PBMC samples, and no cell sorting was done. A patient was chosen for TCR sequencing only when enough RNA was available from at least two tumor regions. The germline V gene specifies SGHRS as CDR1 and YFSETQ as CDR2. There are 18 amino acids in the CDR3, from cysteine to phenylalanine inclusive. This entry keeps only the CDR3 DNA: 54 bases, framed from base 1. The germline V and J ends show losses of 6 bases and 2 bases respectively, and no gene match explains 18 bases of the junction.

Sequenced here: PBMCs, sampled at surgery. The chain was built from TRBV5-1 and TRBJ2-3; 7 junctional bases match TRBD1. The receptor was derived from a male donor with early-stage non-small cell lung cancer. The CDR3 region has the sequence CASTLGTVSTRTTDTQYF. At the DNA level, the sequence is TGCGCCAGCACTCTCGGGACAGTCTCTACCCGAACCACAGATACGCAGTATTTT.